What follows are 5 T cell receptor beta chains derived from one specimen sequenced in a study of T cell clones after liver transplantation. Produced via immunoSEQ multiplex PCR; TCRdb's table is partial and in-frame only. The repertoire holds around 100,000 clones, 82% seen once, with over 0.9% in the top ten. The sample here was CD4+ T cells from blood, taken before liver transplant. These receptors came from a human donor who received a liver transplant.

The gene calls are TRBV25-1 and TRBJ1-4; 9 bases are shared with TRBD1. Germline CDR1 MGHDK, CDR2 SYGVNS. CDR3 length equals 14 residues. The V gene end was trimmed by 6 bases and the J gene end by 6 bases; junction bases not matched to a gene: 5. The CDR3 protein is CASSIGDRDEKLFF. The CDR3 DNA reads as TGTGCCAGCAGCATTGGGGACAGGGATGAAAAACTGTTTTTT. The full variable domain, rest sourced from reference TRBV25-1 and TRBJ1-4, is EADIYQTPRYLVIGTGKKITLECSQTMGHDKMYWYQQDPGMELHLIHYSYGVNSTEKGDLSSESTVSRIRTEHFPLTLESARPSHTSQYLCASSIGDRDEKLFFGSGTQLSVL.

This clone was seen a few times. The V call is TRBV2, the J call TRBJ2-4; 8 nucleotides agree with TRBD1. CDR1 is SNHLY and CDR2 is FYNNEI in the germline V gene. The CDR3 has 14 residues. V lost 5 bases to trimming and J lost 7 bases; unmatched junction nucleotides: 7. In DNA form, the CDR3 reads TGTGCCAGCAGTCCCCAGGGGGCAGGGAACATTCAGTACTTC. Encoded protein: CASSPQGAGNIQYF. Full variable domain (remainder filled in from reference TRBV2 and TRBJ2-4): EPEVTQTPSHQVTQMGQEVILRCVPISNHLYFYWYRQILGQKVEFLVSFYNNEISEKSEIFDDQFSVERPDGSNFTLKIRSTKLEDSAMYFCASSPQGAGNIQYFGAGTRLSVL.

This clone occurred many times. This chain uses TRBV7-9 with TRBJ2-2, with D unclear. The germline V gene has CDR1 SEHNR and CDR2 FQNEAQ (reference sequence). The length of the CDR3 is 14 residues. The V end lost 2 bases, the J end lost 4 bases, and 8 bases lay between the germline ends. CDR3 sequence reads: CASSLYSLTGELFF. Here the CDR3 DNA reads TGTGCCAGCAGCTTATACAGCCTCACCGGGGAGCTGTTTTTT.

The J gene is TRBJ1-3, the V gene TRBV12-5; tentatively, D is TRBD1 (5 bases). The V gene lost 0 bases and the J gene lost 3 bases, with 12 bases spanning the gap. CDR1 is LGHNT and CDR2 is FRNRAP in the germline V gene. The CDR3 runs to 16 residues. DNA for the CDR3: TGTGCTAGTGGTTTGGTTCCGCTCGGGGGTGGAAACACCATATATTTT. Translation gives CASGLVPLGGGNTIYF. The full variable domain, with the rest looked up from reference TRBV12-5 and TRBJ1-3, is DARVTQTPRHKVTEMGQEVTMRCQPILGHNTVFWYRQTMMQGLELLAYFRNRAPLDDSGMPKDRFSAEMPDATLATLKIQPSEPRDSAVYFCASGLVPLGGGNTIYFGEGSWLTVV.

The gene calls are TRBV4-3 and TRBJ1-1; 8 nucleotides line up with TRBD1. The CDR3 runs 15 residues. Germline CDR1 reads LGHNA; CDR2 reads YSLEER. The ends lost 0 bases at V and 5 bases at J; junction bases unmatched: 5. The chain's CDR3 is CASSQESGGITEAFF. The CDR3 DNA follows: TGCGCCAGCAGCCAAGAGTCAGGGGGCATAACTGAAGCTTTCTTT.